These T cell receptor beta chains were read from a single sample in a study of identical twins. TCRdb called the 5' RACE reads again in MiXCR, with one record for every CDR3 protein. Of 1.5 million to 2 million distinct CDR3 sequences in the sample, about 30% are singletons; the top ten hold around 0.25%. The sequencing sample was made of cord blood. The receptors originated from a newborn girl in good health. CDR3s include the opening cysteine and the closing phenylalanine or tryptophan. Each record gives: D gene, J gene, V gene, clone size, CDR3 DNA, CDR3 protein. The D gene is left open where the match is weak. Size is omitted from some rows. Given values are once, few, many or a class for expanded clones.

>NA|TRBJ1-1|TRBV4-2|many
TGTGCCAGCAGCCAACAGGGCGGGAACACTGAAGCTTTCTTT
CASSQQGGNTEAFF
>NA|TRBJ1-1|TRBV5-1|few
TGCGCCAGCAGCTTGGCCTGGACACCGTACACTGAAGCTTTCTTT
CASSLAWTPYTEAFF
>TRBD1|TRBJ1-3|TRBV7-2|NA
TGTGCCAGCAGACGCGATAGGGGACAGAGCGACACCATATATTTT
CASRRDRGQSDTIYF
>NA|TRBJ2-7|TRBV27|few
TGTGCCAGCAGTTTATCGTGGGTGGGCCCCTACGAGCAGTACTTC
CASSLSWVGPYEQYF
>NA|TRBJ2-7|TRBV18|few
TGTGCCAGCTCCGCGGGCAAGTCATACGAGCAGTACTTC
CASSAGKSYEQYF
>NA|TRBJ2-7|TRBV20-1|NA
TGCAGTAAACTAGGTACCAGGGCCTACGAGCAGTACTTC
CSKLGTRAYEQYF
>NA|TRBJ2-6|TRBV3-1|few
TGTGCCAGCAGCCAAGCAGGTGGCGTCCTGACTTTC
CASSQAGGVLTF
>TRBD2|TRBJ2-7|TRBV28|NA
TGTGCCAGCAGTTCCCTAGCGGGAAGTGGGAACGAGCAGTACTTC
CASSSLAGSGNEQYF
>NA|TRBJ2-1|TRBV7-2|NA
TGTGCCAGCAGCTTAGATGCTAACTCCTACAATGAGCAGTTCTTC
CASSLDANSYNEQFF
>NA|TRBJ1-1|TRBV4-1|many
TGCGCCAGCAGCCAAGACACTGAAGCTTTCTTT
CASSQDTEAFF
>NA|TRBJ1-2|TRBV11-2|few
TGTGCCAGCAGCTTAGATACGGGGGTATACGGCTACACCTTC
CASSLDTGVYGYTF
>NA|TRBJ2-1|TRBV20-1|NA
TGCAGTGCGAGACGCGCGATCACCTACAATGAGCAGTTCTTC
CSARRAITYNEQFF
>TRBD2|TRBJ2-1|TRBV7-2|few
TGTGCCAGCAGCTATTATTCCGGGACTAGCGGGAGGAATGAGCAGTTCTTC
CASSYYSGTSGRNEQFF
>NA|TRBJ2-7|TRBV5-1|few
TGCGCCAGCAGCTTGGGATGGGTCTACCCCTCGGAGGAGCAGTACTTC
CASSLGWVYPSEEQYF
>TRBD1|TRBJ2-1|TRBV7-9|NA
TGTGCCAGCAGCTTAATAGGGGGCCTCGCCAATGAGCAGTTCTTC
CASSLIGGLANEQFF
>TRBD2|TRBJ2-7|TRBV28|few
TGTGCCAGCAGTTTATTCCTAGCGGGACCCGCGTACTTC
CASSLFLAGPAYF
>NA|TRBJ1-1|TRBV29-1|NA
TGCAGCGTGGAGAATCATACTGAAGCTTTCTTT
CSVENHTEAFF
>TRBD1|TRBJ1-2|TRBV7-6|few
TGTGCCAGCAGCCCCAGACAGGGGAACATCTATGGCTACACCTTC
CASSPRQGNIYGYTF
>NA|TRBJ1-4|TRBV20-1|NA
TGCAGTGCTAGAGAGGAGTCCCGGCGGCATGAAAAACTGTTTTTT
CSAREESRRHEKLFF
>NA|TRBJ2-2|TRBV20-1|NA
TGCAGTGCTCGACGCCTGGAAGGACCCGGGGAGCTGTTTTTT
CSARRLEGPGELFF
>TRBD2|TRBJ2-7|TRBV6-5|once
TGTGCCAGCAGTTACTGGCTAGCGGGAGAGGGCTCCTACAATGAGCAGTACTTC
CASSYWLAGEGSYNEQYF
>NA|TRBJ2-3|TRBV20-1|NA
TGCAGTGCTAGAGATCTCCGGGCCAGCACAGATACGCAGTATTTT
CSARDLRASTDTQYF
>TRBD1|TRBJ2-7|TRBV7-2|NA
TGTGCCAGCAGCGCCCCGGAAGGACAGGACTCCTACGAGCAGTACTTC
CASSAPEGQDSYEQYF
>NA|TRBJ1-2|TRBV14|NA
TGTGCCAGCAGCCAAGATCTTGGGCAGGTGGGATACACCTTC
CASSQDLGQVGYTF
>NA|TRBJ2-7|TRBV18|NA
TGTGCCAGCTCACCAGTTCCAGCGAGCTCCTACAATGAGCAGTACTTC
CASSPVPASSYNEQYF
>NA|TRBJ2-2|TRBV28|NA
TGTGCCAGCGGGGACCTATATACAGGGACCGGGGAGCTGTTTTTT
CASGDLYTGTGELFF
>NA|TRBJ2-3|TRBV28|NA
TGTGCCAGCAGTTACCCCGGGAGCACAGATACGCAGTATTTT
CASSYPGSTDTQYF
>NA|TRBJ2-3|TRBV7-2|few
TGTGCCAGCAGCCCCGAGACTAGTTGGGATACGCAGTATTTT
CASSPETSWDTQYF
>TRBD1|TRBJ1-1|TRBV3-1|once
TGTGCCAGCAGCCAAGAGTGGCCGGCCCAGGGGGCCACTGAAGCTTTCTTT
CASSQEWPAQGATEAFF
>NA|TRBJ2-3|TRBV5-1|NA
TGCGCCAGCCTTCATGGGGGCTCAGCAGATACGCAGTATTTT
CASLHGGSADTQYF
>TRBD1|TRBJ1-5|TRBV28|NA
TGTGCCAGCAGTTTGCGTTTCAGGGGGAAGATTCAGCCCCAGCATTTT
CASSLRFRGKIQPQHF
>NA|TRBJ2-1|TRBV6-4|few
TGTGCCAGCAGTCCTACACCCGGGGGCGCGGGTTACAATGAGCAGTTCTTC
CASSPTPGGAGYNEQFF
>TRBD1|TRBJ2-5|TRBV7-8|NA
TGTGCCAGCAGCTTAGGCCGGGACAGCCAAGAGACCCAGTACTTC
CASSLGRDSQETQYF
>NA|TRBJ2-7|TRBV7-2|few
TGTGCCAGCAGCTTAGCGAGGGGAACCCCCTACGAGCAGTACTTC
CASSLARGTPYEQYF